This T cell receptor beta chain was sequenced in a study of identical twins. Germline lookup yields CDR1 KGHSH and CDR2 LQKENI. V gave up 1 base and J gave up 10 bases, with 11 bases separating them. The CDR3 consists of 13 residues. TCRdb re-called the 5' RACE reads through MiXCR, storing one row per CDR3 protein. The table shows under 900,000 distinct CDR3 sequences, with around an eighth occurring only once. These same records also appear under a second study, on yellow fever vaccine responses in identical twins. As that report states: Twins reportedly had a vaccine T cell response that seemed partly convergent, partly personalized.

Sequencing was performed on PBMCs. The clonotype originates from a woman aged 18-35 years in good health. This rearrangement joins TRBV18 to TRBJ2-1; possibly TRBD1 for D (6 bases). The CDR3 is CASSPLSGVEQFF. The CDR3 DNA sequence: TGTGCCAGCTCACCACTCTCAGGGGTCGAGCAGTTCTTC.